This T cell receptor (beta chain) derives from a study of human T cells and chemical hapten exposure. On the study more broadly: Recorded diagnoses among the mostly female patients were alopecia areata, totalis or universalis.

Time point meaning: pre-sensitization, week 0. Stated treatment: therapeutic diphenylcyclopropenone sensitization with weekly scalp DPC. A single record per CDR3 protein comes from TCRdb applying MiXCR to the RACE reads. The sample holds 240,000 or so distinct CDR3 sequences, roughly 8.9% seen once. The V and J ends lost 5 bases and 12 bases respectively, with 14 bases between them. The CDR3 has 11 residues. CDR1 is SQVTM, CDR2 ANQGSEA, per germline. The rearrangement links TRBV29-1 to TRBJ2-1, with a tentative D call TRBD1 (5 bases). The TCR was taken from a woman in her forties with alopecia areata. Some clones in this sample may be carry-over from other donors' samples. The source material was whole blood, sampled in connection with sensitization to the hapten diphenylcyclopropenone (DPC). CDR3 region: CSVYDLRGQFF. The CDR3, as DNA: TGCAGCGTTTATGATCTAAGGGGGCAGTTCTTC.